The 21 T cell receptor beta chains reported below all come from one sample, sequenced in a study of T cell repertoires in cytomegalovirus infection. The antigens these receptors bind are not known. One entry per CDR3 protein results from TCRdb running MiXCR on the reads. The sample contains about 770,000 distinct CDR3 sequences, almost 30% of which appear only once. Sequences were derived from cultured CD8+ T cells from PBMCs, sampled from culture after CMV antigen stimulation. The source is a human donor in good health (CMV status not recorded). Some clones in this sample may be carry-over from other donors' samples.

The chain links TRBV12-3 or TRBV12-4 to TRBJ2-5, with TRBD2 identical over 10 bases. The CDR3 sequence is 19 residues long. J gave up 5 bases and V 4 bases, and 19 bases lay outside the gene matches. CDR3 bases: TGTGCCAGCAGTTCATATTGGGGAAAAGCGGGGGGGCCGGAGGAGACCCAGTACTTC. It codes for CASSSYWGKAGGPEETQYF.

This clonotype has only a few counts. The DNA of the CDR3 is TGTGCCAGCAGCTTTCAGGGGGACAGATACAATGAGCAGTTCTTC. This codes for CASSFQGDRYNEQFF. This chain connects TRBV7-2 to TRBJ2-1, with 7 bases identical to TRBD1. After removal of 3 bases from V and 4 bases from J, the junction contained 6 bases not matched to a gene. The CDR3 is 15 residues long. Germline-derived CDR1 and CDR2 are SGHTA and FQGNSA.

This rearrangement joins TRBV6-6 to TRBJ2-5; D possibly uses TRBD1 or TRBD2 (6 bases each). The V gene's germline CDR1 is MNHNY and CDR2 SVGAGI (reference sequence). The CDR3 spans 15 residues. The V end lost 6 bases, the J end lost 4 bases, and 18 bases lay between the germline ends. The CDR3 DNA sequence: TGTGCCAGCAGCACGCCGGGGGCCCTCCGAGAGACCCAGTACTTC. As protein: CASSTPGALRETQYF.

This chain connects TRBV5-4 to TRBJ2-7; D is ambiguous. Germline-derived CDR1 and CDR2 are SGHNT and YYREEE (reference sequence). CDR3 size: 14 residues. V was shortened by 3 bases and J by 2 bases, with 12 bases between the two germline ends. CDR3 protein: CASSSPTEAYEQYF. In DNA form, the CDR3 reads TGTGCCAGCAGCTCCCCGACGGAAGCCTACGAGCAGTACTTC.

There are a few counts of this clonotype. This rearrangement joins TRBV19 to TRBJ1-6; D ambiguous. The V gene's germline CDR1 is LNHDA and CDR2 SQIVND (reference sequence). V was cut by 5 bases and J by 10 bases, with 15 bases left in between. The CDR3 extends over 14 amino acids. The CDR3 nucleotides read TGTGCCAGTAGTCCGTCGGCAGGTCTGTCACCCCTCCACTTT. This translates into CASSPSAGLSPLHF.

This rearrangement joins TRBV6-2 or TRBV6-3 to TRBJ2-3; D call uncertain. CDR1 is MNHEY and CDR2 is SVGEGT in the germline V gene. The CDR3 consists of 11 residues. V gave up 8 bases and J gave up 7 bases, with 10 bases separating them. CDR3 region: CASEAAYTQYF. CDR3 sequence (DNA): TGTGCCAGCGAGGCCGCTTATACGCAGTATTTT.

A few counts support this clonotype. The J gene is TRBJ2-7, the V gene TRBV11-2; D might be TRBD2 (6 bases). The CDR3 is made up of 15 amino acids. Looked up from germline, CDR1 is SGHAT and CDR2 is FQNNGV. V lost 5 bases, J lost 6 bases, and 20 bases lay in between. Here the CDR3 reads CASSTEEGLELEQYF. The CDR3 DNA is TGTGCCAGCAGCACAGAGGAGGGGCTGGAACTCGAGCAGTACTTC.

V usage is TRBV2 and J usage is TRBJ2-5, with a tentative D call TRBD2 (6 bases). V was trimmed by 6 bases and J by 2 bases, leaving 13 bases between them. CDR1 is SNHLY and CDR2 is FYNNEI in the germline V gene. The CDR3 runs to 14 residues. For the CDR3, the DNA is TGTGCCAGCAGAGGACCAAGCGGGCAAGAGACCCAGTACTTC. As protein: CASRGPSGQETQYF.

A word on this clonotype: This may stem from a read error, because a much larger clone lies one nucleotide away. This rearrangement joins TRBV25-1 to TRBJ1-5; the D is unclear. This CDR3 contains 12 residues. The V gene lost 2 bases and the J gene lost 6 bases, with 5 bases spanning the gap. The germline CDR1 and CDR2 sequences are MGHDK and SYGVNS. CDR3 DNA: TGTGCCAGCAGTGAAGGGAGTCAGCCCCAGCATTTT. Translation: CASSEGSQPQHF.

In its sample, this clonotype was seen once. CDR3 sequence reads: CASSQQGYLTQYF. DNA for the CDR3: TGCGCCAGCAGCCAACAGGGGTATCTGACCCAGTACTTC. The rearrangement joins TRBV4-3 to TRBJ2-5; a weak D match, TRBD1 (6 bases). The CDR3 consists of 13 residues. Germline-derived CDR1 and CDR2 are LGHNA and YSLEER. Trimming cost V 2 bases and J 7 bases, with 11 bases left between them.

The rearrangement joins TRBV4-1 to TRBJ1-2, with D unresolved. V was cut by 0 bases and J by 0 bases, with 17 bases left in between. CDR1 is MGHRA, CDR2 YSYEKL, per germline. The CDR3 totals 18 residues. The CDR3 is CASSQESSLLPPNYGYTF. The CDR3 nucleotides read TGCGCCAGCAGCCAAGAATCGAGTTTATTGCCTCCTAACTATGGCTACACCTTC.

This clonotype was seen only once. The chain links TRBV4-1 to TRBJ2-2; D might be TRBD2 (5 bases). The V gene lost 2 bases and the J gene lost 7 bases, with 23 bases spanning the gap. The CDR3 loop spans 18 amino acids. From germline, CDR1 is MGHRA and CDR2 YSYEKL. The CDR3 sequence: CASSQPPGRRIEGGELFF. CDR3 nucleotides: TGCGCCAGCAGCCAACCGCCCGGACGGAGAATTGAGGGCGGGGAGCTGTTTTTT.

CDR3 sequence reads: CASSEVGAGGGYTF. The CDR3 DNA reads TGTGCCAGCAGTGAAGTGGGGGCCGGGGGTGGCTACACCTTC. The chain links TRBV2 to TRBJ1-2; D may be TRBD1 (6 bases). Trimming took off 1 base at V and 7 bases at J, with 13 bases between the two ends. There are 14 residues in the CDR3. CDR1 and CDR2 (germline): SNHLY, FYNNEI.

A word on this clonotype: The junction does not match germline at one end; this may be a read error. This chain uses TRBV7-6 with TRBJ2-3; D is unclear. The CDR3 extends over 14 amino acids. The germline V gene encodes CDR1 SGHVS and CDR2 FNYEAQ. The CDR3 DNA is TGTGCTAGCAGCTTAGGGCTCTTAGGGGATACGCAGTATTTT. Its translation is CASSLGLLGDTQYF.

This clonotype came up a few times. The chain is built from TRBV6-6 and TRBJ1-1; TRBD1 is a possible D gene (5 bases). V was trimmed by 0 bases and J by 0 bases, leaving 11 bases between them. The length of the CDR3 is 16 residues. The V gene's germline CDR1 is MNHNY and CDR2 SVGAGI (reference sequence). The CDR3 nucleotides read TGTGCCAGCAGTTACTCGGCAGGGCCGGTGAACACTGAAGCTTTCTTT. Protein product: CASSYSAGPVNTEAFF.

The chain combines TRBV6-4 with TRBJ2-1; D is unclear. The CDR3 spans 13 residues. Trimming removed 4 bases from V and 7 bases from J, with 11 bases in between. Germline-derived CDR1 and CDR2 are MRHNA and SNTAGT. This chain's CDR3 is CASSGDLPNEQFF. In DNA, the CDR3 is TGTGCCAGCAGTGGGGATCTCCCTAATGAGCAGTTCTTC.

This clonotype turned up a few times. In DNA, the CDR3 is TGTGCCAGCAGTTTATACCTGACAGGGGGGTCCGAGCAGTACTTC. This sequence encodes CASSLYLTGGSEQYF. J is TRBJ2-7 and V is TRBV28; 9 nucleotides match TRBD1. The CDR3 loop spans 15 amino acids. The germline gives CDR1 MDHEN, CDR2 SYDVKM. Losses at the gene ends were 1 base for V and 6 bases for J; bases not matched to a gene: 7. Full variable domain (missing parts from reference TRBV28 and TRBJ2-7): DVKVTQSSRYLVKRTGEKVFLECVQDMDHENMFWYRQDPGLGLRLIYFSYDVKMKEKGDIPEGYSVSREKKERFSLILESASTNQTSMYLCASSLYLTGGSEQYFGPGTRLTVT.

This clonotype was detected many times. V and J are TRBV7-9 and TRBJ2-1; 9 positions agree with TRBD2. Germline-derived CDR1 and CDR2 are SEHNR and FQNEAQ (reference sequence). The J segment lost 4 bases and the V segment lost 6 bases, leaving 4 bases of the junction unmatched. CDR3 length: 14 residues. The CDR3: CASRPAGGYNEQFF. The CDR3 DNA reads as TGTGCCAGCAGGCCAGCGGGGGGATACAATGAGCAGTTCTTC.

This clonotype appeared a few times. V and J are TRBV11-3 and TRBJ2-2; D is undetermined. Germline CDR1 SGHNT, CDR2 YENEEA. The CDR3 sequence is 12 residues long. The V and J ends lost 4 bases and 7 bases respectively, with 7 bases between them. CDR3 DNA: TGTGCCAGCAGCTCCCCAAGCGGGGAGCTGTTTTTT. It encodes CASSSPSGELFF. The full variable domain, completed using reference TRBV11-3 and TRBJ2-2, is EAGVVQSPRYKIIEKKQPVAFWCNPISGHNTLYWYLQNLGQGPELLIRYENEEAVDDSQLPKDRFSAERLKGVDSTLKIQPAELGDSAVYLCASSSPSGELFFGEGSRLTVL.

V is TRBV12-3 or TRBV12-4 and J is TRBJ1-1, with D possibly TRBD1 on 6 matching bases. The CDR3 length is 15 residues. Trimming removed 2 bases at V and 0 bases at J, with 10 bases between. The CDR3 nucleotides read TGTGCCAGCAGTTTAAGGGGACACATGAACACTGAAGCTTTCTTT. Its protein is CASSLRGHMNTEAFF.

This clonotype was detected a few times. The genes are TRBV10-3 and TRBJ1-2, with 7 bases lining up with TRBD1. The CDR3 spans 18 residues. With V trimmed by 7 bases and J by 5 bases, 22 bases remained unmatched. CDR1 is ENHRY, CDR2 SYGVKD, per germline. The CDR3 is CAIMGMGDRPPWRYGYTF. In nucleotides, the CDR3 is TGTGCCATCATGGGAATGGGGGACAGACCGCCTTGGAGGTATGGCTACACCTTC.